This TCR beta chain appears in the sequencing data of a study of T cells after yellow fever vaccination. Germline CDR1 is SGDLS and CDR2 is YYNGEE. The germline V and J ends were trimmed by 3 bases and 6 bases, with 9 bases remaining between them. This CDR3 spans 12 amino acids. TCRdb called the 5' RACE reads again in MiXCR, with one record for every CDR3 protein. The profile shows 320,000 or so distinct CDR3 sequences, 7% to 9% of them singletons. The chain uses TRBV9 and TRBJ1-1; D unclear. The sequences come from PBMCs, collected more than 35 days after the first yellow fever vaccination. The TCR originated in a man younger than 35 who received the YFV17D yellow fever vaccine. The CDR3 DNA is TGTGCCAGCAGCGCCGAGGGTGCTGAAGCTTTCTTT. Translation gives CASSAEGAEAFF.